What follows describes a single T cell receptor beta chain. Its antigen is undetermined. Researchers ran the assay at a deep level. Authors' data handling: For the immunoSEQ data, sequences were junction-only without quality scores, so filtering differed. Measured with immunoSEQ multiplex PCR; TCRdb has only the in-frame clones, and not every one. V and J calls plus clone size are reproduced from that table; the DNA served to infer D and trimming. The sample lists roughly 500,000 clones; 76% were seen once. This specimen comes from a study of shared clonotypes between healthy human individuals. Study-wide results and limits: Enrolling few donors narrowed the genetic and exposure-history diversity that was represented.

Every contributor of samples was a Caucasian grown-up residing in Nashville, Tennessee. Germline V gene sequence: CDR1 GTSNPN, CDR2 SVGIG (reference sequence). This CDR3 contains 14 residues. The V end was cut by 4 bases, the J end by 2 bases, with 12 bases between. Sequencing was performed on PBMCs. The clonotype comes from a woman in her forties in good health. Some clones in this sample may be carry-over from other donors' samples. V and J are TRBV30 and TRBJ1-3; D not resolved. CDR3 coding DNA: TGTGCCTGGACCTTAATGGGAACTGGAAACACCATATATTTT. Amino acids: CAWTLMGTGNTIYF.